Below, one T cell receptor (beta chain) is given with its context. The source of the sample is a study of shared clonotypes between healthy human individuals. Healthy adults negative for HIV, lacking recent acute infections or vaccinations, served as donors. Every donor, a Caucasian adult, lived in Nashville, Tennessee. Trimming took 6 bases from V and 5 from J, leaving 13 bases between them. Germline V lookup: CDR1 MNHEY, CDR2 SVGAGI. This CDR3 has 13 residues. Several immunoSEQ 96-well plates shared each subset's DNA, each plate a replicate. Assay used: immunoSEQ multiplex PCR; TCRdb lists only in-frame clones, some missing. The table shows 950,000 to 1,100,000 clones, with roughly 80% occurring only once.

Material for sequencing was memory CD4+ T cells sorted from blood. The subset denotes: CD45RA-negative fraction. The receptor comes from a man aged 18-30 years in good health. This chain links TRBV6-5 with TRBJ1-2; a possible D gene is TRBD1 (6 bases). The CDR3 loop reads CASRPDRGYGYTF. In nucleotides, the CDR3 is TGTGCCAGCAGACCGGACAGAGGATATGGCTACACCTTC.